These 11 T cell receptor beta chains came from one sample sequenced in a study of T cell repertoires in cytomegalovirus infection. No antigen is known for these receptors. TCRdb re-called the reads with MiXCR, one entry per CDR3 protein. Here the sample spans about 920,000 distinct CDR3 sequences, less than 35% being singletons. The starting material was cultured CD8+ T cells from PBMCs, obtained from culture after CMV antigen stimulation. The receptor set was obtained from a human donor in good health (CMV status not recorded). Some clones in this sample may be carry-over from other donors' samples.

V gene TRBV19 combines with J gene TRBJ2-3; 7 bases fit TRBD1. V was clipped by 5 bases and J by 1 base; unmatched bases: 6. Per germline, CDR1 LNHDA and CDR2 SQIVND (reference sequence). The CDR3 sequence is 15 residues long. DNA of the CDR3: TGTGCCAGTAGTTCGGGACAGTTTGGCACAGATACGCAGTATTTT. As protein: CASSSGQFGTDTQYF.

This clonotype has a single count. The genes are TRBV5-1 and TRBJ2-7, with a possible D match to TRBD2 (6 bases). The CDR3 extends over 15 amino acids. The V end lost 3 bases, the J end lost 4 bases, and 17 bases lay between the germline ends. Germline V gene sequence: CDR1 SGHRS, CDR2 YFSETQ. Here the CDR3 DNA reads TGCGCCAGCAGCTATTACTGGGGGGAAGGATACGAGCAGTACTTC. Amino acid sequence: CASSYYWGEGYEQYF.

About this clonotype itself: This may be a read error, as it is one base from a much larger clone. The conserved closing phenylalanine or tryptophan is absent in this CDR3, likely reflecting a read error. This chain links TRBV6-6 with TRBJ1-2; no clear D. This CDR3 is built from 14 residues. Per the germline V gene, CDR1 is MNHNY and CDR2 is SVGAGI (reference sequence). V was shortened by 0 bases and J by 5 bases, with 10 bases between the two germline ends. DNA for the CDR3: TGTGCCAGCAGTTACTCCGGGCAGACATATGGCTACACCTTA. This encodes CASSYSGQTYGYTL.

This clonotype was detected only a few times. The CDR3 reads CATSRDGGRWSSGNTIYF. The DNA of the CDR3 is TGTGCCACCAGCAGAGATGGTGGTAGGTGGAGCTCTGGAAACACCATATATTTT. V gene TRBV15 combines with J gene TRBJ1-3; D gene uncertain. This CDR3 contains 18 residues. Trimming took off 0 bases at V and 0 bases at J, with 15 bases between the two ends. The germline gives CDR1 LNHNV, CDR2 YYDKDF (reference sequence).

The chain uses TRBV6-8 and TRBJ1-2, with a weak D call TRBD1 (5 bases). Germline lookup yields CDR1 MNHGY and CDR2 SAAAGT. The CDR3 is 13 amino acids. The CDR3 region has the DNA TGTGTCACGGGACTTCATTCTAACTATGGCTACACCTTC. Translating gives CVTGLHSNYGYTF.

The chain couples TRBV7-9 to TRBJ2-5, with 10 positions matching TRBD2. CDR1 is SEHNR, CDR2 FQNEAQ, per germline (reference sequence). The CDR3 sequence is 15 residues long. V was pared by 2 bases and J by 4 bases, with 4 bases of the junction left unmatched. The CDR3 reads CASSLKRGGGETQYF. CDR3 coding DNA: TGTGCCAGCAGCTTAAAGCGGGGGGGAGGAGAGACCCAGTACTTC.

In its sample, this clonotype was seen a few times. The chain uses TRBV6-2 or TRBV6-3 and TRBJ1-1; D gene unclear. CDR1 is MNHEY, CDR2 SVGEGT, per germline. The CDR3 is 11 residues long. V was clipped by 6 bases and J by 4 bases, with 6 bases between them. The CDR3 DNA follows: TGTGCCAGCAGAGACGGCACTGAAGCTTTCTTT. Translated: CASRDGTEAFF.

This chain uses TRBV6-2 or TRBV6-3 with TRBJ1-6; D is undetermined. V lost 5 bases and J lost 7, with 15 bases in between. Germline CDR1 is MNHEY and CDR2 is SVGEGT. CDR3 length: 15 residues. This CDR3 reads CASSHEQNRNSPLHF. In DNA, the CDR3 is TGTGCCAGCAGTCACGAACAGAATAGGAATTCACCCCTCCACTTT.

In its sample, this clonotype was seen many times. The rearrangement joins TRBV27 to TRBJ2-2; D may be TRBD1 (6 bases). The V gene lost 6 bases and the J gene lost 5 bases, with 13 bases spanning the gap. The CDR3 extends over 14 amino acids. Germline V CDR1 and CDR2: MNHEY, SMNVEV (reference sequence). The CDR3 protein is CASSPYRGTGELFF. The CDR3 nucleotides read TGTGCCAGCAGCCCCTATAGGGGGACCGGGGAGCTGTTTTTT.

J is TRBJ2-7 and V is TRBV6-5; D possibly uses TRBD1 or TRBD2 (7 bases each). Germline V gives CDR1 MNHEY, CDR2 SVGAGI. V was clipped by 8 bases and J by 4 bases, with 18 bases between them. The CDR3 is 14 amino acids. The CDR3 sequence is CASGGRGRSYEQYF. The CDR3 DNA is TGTGCCAGCGGGGGGAGGGGGCGCTCGTACGAGCAGTACTTC.

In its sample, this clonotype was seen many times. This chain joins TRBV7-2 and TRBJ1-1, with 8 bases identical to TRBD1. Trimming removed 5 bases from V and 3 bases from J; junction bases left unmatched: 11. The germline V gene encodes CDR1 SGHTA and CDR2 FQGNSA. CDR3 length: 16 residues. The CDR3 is CASSTAIQGGDTEAFF. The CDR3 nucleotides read TGTGCCAGCAGCACTGCTATACAGGGGGGAGACACTGAAGCTTTCTTT.